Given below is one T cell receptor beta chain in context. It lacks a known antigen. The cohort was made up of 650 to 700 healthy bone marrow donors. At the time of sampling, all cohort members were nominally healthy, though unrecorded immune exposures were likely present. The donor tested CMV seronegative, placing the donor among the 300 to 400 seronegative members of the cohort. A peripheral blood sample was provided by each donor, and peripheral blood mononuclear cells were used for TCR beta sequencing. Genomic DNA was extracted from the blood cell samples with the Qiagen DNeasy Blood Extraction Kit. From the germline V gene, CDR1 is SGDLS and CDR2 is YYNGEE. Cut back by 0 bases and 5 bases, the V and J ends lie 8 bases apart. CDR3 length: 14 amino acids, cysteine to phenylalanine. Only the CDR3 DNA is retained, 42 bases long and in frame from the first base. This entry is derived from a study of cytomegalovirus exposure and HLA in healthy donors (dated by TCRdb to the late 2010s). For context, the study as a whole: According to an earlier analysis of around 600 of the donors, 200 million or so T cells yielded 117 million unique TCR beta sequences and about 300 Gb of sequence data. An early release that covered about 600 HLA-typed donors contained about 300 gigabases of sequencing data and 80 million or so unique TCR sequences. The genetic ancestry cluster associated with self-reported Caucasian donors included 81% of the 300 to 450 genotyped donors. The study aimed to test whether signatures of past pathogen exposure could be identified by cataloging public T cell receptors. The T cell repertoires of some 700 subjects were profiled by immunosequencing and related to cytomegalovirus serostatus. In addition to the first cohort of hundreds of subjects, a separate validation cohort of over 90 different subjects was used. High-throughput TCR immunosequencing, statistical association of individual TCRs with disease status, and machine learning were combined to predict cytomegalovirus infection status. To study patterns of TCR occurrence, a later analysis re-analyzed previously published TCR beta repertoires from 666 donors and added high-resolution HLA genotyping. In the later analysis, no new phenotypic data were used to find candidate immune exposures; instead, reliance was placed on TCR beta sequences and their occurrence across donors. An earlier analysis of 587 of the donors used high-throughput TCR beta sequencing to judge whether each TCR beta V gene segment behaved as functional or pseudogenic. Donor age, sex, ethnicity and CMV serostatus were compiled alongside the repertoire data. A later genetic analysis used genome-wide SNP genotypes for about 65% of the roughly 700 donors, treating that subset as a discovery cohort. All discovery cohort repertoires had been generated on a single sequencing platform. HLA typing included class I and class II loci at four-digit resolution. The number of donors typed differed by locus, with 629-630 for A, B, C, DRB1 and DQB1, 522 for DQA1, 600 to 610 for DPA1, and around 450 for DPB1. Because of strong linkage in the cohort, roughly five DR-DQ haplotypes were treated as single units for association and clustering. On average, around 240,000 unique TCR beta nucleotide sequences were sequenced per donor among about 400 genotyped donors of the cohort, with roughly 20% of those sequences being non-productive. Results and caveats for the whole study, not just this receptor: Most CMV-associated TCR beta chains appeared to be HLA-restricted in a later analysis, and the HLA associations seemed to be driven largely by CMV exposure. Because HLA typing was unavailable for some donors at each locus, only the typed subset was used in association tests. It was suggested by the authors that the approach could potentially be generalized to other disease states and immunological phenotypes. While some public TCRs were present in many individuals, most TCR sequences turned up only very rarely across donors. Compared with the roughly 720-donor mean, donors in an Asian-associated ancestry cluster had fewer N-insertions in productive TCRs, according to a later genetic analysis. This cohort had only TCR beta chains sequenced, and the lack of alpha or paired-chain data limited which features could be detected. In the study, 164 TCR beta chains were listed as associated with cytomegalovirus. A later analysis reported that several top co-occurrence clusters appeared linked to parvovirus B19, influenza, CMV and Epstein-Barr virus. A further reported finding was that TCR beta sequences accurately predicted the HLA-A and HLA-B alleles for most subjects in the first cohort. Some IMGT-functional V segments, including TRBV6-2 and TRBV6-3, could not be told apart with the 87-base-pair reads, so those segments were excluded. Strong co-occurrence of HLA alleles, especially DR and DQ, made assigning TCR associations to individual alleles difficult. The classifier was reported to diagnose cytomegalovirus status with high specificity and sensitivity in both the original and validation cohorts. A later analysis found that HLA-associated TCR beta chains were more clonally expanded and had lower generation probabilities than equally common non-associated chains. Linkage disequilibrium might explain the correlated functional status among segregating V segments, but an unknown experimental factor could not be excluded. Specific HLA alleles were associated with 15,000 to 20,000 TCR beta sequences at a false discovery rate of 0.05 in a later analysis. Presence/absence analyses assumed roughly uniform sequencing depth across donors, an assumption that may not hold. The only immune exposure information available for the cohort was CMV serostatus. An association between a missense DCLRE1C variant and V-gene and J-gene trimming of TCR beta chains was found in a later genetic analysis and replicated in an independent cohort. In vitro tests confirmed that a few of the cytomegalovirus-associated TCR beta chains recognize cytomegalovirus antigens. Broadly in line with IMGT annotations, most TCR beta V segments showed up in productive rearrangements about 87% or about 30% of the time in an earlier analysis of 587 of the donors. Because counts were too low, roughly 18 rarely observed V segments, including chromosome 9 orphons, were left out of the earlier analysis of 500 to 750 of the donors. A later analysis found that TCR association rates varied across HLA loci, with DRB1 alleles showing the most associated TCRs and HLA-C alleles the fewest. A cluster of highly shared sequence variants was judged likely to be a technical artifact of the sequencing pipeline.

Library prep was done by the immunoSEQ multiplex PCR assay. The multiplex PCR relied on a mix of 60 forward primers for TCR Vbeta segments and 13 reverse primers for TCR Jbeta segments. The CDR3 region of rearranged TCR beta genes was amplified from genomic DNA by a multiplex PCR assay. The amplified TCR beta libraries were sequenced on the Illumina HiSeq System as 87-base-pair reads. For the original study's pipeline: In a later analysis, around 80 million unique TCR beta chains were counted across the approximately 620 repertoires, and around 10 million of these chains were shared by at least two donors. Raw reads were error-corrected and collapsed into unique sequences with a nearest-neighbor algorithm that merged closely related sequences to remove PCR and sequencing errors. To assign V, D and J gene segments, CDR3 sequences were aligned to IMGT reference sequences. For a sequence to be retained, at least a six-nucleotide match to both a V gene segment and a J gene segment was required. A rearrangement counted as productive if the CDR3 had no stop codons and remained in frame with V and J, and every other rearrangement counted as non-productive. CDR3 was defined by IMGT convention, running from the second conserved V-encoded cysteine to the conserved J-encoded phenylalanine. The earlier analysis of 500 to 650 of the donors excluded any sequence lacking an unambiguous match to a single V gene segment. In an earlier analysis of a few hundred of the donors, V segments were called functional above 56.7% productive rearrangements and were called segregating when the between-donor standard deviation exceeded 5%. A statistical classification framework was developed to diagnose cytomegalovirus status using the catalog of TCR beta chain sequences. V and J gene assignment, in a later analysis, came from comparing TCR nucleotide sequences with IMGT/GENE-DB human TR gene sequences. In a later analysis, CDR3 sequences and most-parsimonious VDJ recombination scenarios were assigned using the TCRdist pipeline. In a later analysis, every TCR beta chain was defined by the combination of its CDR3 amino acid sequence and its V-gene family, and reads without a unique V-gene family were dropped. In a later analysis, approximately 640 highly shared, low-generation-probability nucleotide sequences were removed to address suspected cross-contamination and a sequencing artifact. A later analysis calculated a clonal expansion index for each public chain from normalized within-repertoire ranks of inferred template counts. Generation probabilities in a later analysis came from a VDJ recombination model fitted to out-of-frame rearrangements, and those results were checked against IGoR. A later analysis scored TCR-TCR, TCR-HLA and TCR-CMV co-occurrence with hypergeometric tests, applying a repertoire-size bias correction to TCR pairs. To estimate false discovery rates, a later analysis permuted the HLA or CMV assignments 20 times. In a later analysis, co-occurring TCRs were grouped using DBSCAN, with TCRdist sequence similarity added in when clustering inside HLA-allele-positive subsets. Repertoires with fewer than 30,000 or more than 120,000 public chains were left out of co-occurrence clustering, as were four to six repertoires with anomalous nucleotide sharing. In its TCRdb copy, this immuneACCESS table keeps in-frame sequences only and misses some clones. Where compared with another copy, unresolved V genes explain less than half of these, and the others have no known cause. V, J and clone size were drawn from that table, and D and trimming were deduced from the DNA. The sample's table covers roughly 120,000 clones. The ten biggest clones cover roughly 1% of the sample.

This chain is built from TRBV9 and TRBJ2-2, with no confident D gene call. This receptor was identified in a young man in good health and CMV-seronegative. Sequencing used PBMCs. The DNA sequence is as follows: TGTGCCAGCAGCGTAGTTAGTTTGACCGGGGAGCTGTTTTTT. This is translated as CASSVVSLTGELFF.